This T cell receptor (beta chain) was sequenced for a study of CD8 T cells in ankylosing spondylitis. Overall study findings and caveats: Ankylosing spondylitis blood seemed to carry a telltale TCR beta motif made of about 8 highly homologous variants.

TCRdb used MiXCR to reprocess the 5' RACE reads, holding one entry per CDR3 protein. The sample lists approximately 540,000 distinct CDR3 sequences; roughly 13% were seen once. The V end was cut by 3 bases, the J end by 1 base, with 21 bases between. Germline V gene lookup returns CDR1 SGHAT and CDR2 FQNNGV. The CDR3 runs 18 residues. This clonotype has a handful of counts. The antigen is unknown. This sequence joins TRBV11-2 and TRBJ1-1; D is unclear. Sequenced input: blood, either unsorted or a sorted T cell fraction (not recorded which). The receptor comes from a male donor with ankylosing spondylitis. The CDR3 region is CASSLEPWGGWRNTEAFF. In DNA, the CDR3 is TGTGCCAGCAGCTTGGAACCCTGGGGAGGGTGGAGGAACACTGAAGCTTTCTTT.